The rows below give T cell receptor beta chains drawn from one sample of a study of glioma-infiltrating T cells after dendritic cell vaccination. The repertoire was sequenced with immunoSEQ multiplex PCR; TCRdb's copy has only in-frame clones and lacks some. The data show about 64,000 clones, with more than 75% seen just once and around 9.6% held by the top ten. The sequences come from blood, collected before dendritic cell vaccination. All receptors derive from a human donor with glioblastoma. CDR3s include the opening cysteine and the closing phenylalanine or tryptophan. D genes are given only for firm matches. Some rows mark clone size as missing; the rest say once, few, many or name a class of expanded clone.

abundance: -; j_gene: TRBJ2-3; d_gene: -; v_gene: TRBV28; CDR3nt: TGTGCCAGCAGTGCCCGACTAGACGGCACAGATACGCAGTATTTT; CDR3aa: CASSARLDGTDTQYF
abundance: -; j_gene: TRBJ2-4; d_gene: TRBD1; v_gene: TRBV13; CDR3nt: TGTGCCAGCAGCAAACAGCCCCCCTTGACAGGGGCGGAAAACATTCAGTACTTC; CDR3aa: CASSKQPPLTGAENIQYF
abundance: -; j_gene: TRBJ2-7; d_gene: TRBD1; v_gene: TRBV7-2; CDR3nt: TGTGCCAGCAGCTCCCGCCTGACAGGGTCCTACGAGCAGTACTTC; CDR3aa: CASSSRLTGSYEQYF
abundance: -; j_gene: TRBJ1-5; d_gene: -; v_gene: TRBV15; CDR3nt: TGTGCCACCAGCAGAGAGTCTAATCAGCCCCAGCATTTT; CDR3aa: CATSRESNQPQHF
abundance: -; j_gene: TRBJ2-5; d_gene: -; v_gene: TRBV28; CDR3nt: TGTGCCAGCGAGTCGCCCGGCCAGCGGGAGACCCAGTACTTC; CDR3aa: CASESPGQRETQYF
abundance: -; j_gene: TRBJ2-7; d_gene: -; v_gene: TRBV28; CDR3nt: TGTGCCAGCAGTTTATATCAGGGTAGGAGCGAGCAGTACTTC; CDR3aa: CASSLYQGRSEQYF
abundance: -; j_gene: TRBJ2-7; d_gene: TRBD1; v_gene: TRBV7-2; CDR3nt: TGTGCCAGCAGCTTTACGGTCGGACAGGGGGCTTCCTACGAGCAGTACTTC; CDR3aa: CASSFTVGQGASYEQYF
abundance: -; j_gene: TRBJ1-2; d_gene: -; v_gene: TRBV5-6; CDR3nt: TGTGCCAGCAGCGGGGACACCCAGCGCTATGGCTACACCTTC; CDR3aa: CASSGDTQRYGYTF
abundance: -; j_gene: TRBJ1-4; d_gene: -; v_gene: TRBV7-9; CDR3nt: TGTGCCAGCAGCTTCCCCTGGGACATCGGGGAAAAACTGTTTTTT; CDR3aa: CASSFPWDIGEKLFF
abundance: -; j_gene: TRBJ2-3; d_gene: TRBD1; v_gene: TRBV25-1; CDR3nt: TGTGCCAGCAGCCCACAGGGGACATCGTCTAGCACAGATACGCAGTATTTT; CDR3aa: CASSPQGTSSSTDTQYF
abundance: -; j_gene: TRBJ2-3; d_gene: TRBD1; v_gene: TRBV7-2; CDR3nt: TGTGCCAGCAGCAAAGAAGGGACAGGGGACCCAGATACGCAGTATTTT; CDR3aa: CASSKEGTGDPDTQYF
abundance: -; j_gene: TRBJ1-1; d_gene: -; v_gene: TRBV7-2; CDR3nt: TGTGCCAGCAGCCCATCGGGGGGGCAGAACACTGAAGCTTTCTTT; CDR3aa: CASSPSGGQNTEAFF
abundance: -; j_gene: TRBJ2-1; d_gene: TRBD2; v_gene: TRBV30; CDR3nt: TGTGCCTGGAGCGTCAAACCCAAGGTCGGCGGGGGGGCTGGGAATGAGCAGTTCTTC; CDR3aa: CAWSVKPKVGGGAGNEQFF
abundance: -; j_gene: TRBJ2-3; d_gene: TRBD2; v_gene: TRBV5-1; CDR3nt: TGCGCCAGTGAAAGGACTAGCGGGGCGAGCACAGATACGCAGTATTTT; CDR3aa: CASERTSGASTDTQYF
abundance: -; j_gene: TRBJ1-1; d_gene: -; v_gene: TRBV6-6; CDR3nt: TGTGCCAGCAGTTACGGAGGTGAAGCTTTCTTT; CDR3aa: CASSYGGEAFF
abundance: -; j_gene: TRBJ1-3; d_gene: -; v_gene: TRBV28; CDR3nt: TGTGCCAGCAGTCTCCTGGGCGAGATCTCTGGAAACACCATATATTTT; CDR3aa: CASSLLGEISGNTIYF
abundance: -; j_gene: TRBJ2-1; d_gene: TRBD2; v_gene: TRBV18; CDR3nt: TGTGCCAGCTCACCACCTTCGGGGACTAGCGGCAGCTCCTACAATGAGCAGTTCTTC; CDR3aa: CASSPPSGTSGSSYNEQFF
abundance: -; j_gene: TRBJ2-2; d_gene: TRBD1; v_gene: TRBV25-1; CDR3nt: TGTGCCAGCAGGGGGGACAGGGGGCGGACCGGGGAGCTGTTTTTT; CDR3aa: CASRGDRGRTGELFF
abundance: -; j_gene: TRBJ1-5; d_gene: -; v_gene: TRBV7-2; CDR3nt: TGTGCCAGCAGCTTACAGGATTATCAGCCCCAGCATTTT; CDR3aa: CASSLQDYQPQHF
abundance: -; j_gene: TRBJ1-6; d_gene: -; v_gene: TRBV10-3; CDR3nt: TGTGCCATCAGTGTTGGCAGTAATTCACCCCTCCACTTT; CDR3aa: CAISVGSNSPLHF
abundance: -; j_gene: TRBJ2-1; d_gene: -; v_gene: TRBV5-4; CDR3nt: TGTGCCAGCAGCTTGTTGGGGGGGGCCGTTAATGAGCAGTTCTTC; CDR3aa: CASSLLGGAVNEQFF
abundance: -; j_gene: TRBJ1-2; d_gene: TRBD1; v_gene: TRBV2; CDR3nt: TGTGCCAGCATGGGACAGGGGGCAAGAAGCTACACCTTC; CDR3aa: CASMGQGARSYTF
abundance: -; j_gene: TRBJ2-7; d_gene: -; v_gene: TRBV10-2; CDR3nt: TGCGCCAGCAGTGCCTCGGAGTACGAGCAGTACTTC; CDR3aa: CASSASEYEQYF
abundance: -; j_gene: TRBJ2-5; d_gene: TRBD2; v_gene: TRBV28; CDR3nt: TGTGCCAGTGGACTAGCGGGGACAGAGACCCAGTACTTC; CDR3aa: CASGLAGTETQYF
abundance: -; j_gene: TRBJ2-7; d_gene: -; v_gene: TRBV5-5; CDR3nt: TGTGCCAGCAGCTTCCAGCGGAGCATGAACTACGAGCAGTACTTC; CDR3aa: CASSFQRSMNYEQYF
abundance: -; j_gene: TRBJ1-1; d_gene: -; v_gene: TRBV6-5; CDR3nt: TGTGCCAGCAGACCGCAGAACCCTCACACTGAAGCTTTCTTT; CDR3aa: CASRPQNPHTEAFF
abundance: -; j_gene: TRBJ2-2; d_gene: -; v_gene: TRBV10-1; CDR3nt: TGCGCCAGCAGTGAGATAGTTACGAACACCGGGGAGCTGTTTTTT; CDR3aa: CASSEIVTNTGELFF
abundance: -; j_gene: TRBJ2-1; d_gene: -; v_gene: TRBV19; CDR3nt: TGTGCCAGTAGTAACTTTGGCTCCTACAATGAGCAGTTCTTC; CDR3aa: CASSNFGSYNEQFF
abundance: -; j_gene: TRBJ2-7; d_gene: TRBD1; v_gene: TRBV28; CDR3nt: TGTGCCACTCTCAACAGGGGTTCCTACGAGCAGTACTTC; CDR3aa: CATLNRGSYEQYF
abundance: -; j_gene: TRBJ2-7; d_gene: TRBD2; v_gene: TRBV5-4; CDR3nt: TGTGCCAGCAGCTCCGGACTAGCGGGGGCCTACGAGCAGTACTTC; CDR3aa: CASSSGLAGAYEQYF
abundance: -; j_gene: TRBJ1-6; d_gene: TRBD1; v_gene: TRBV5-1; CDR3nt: TGCGCCAGCAGCTTCAGGGGGCCCAACAGGAATTCACCCCTCCACTTT; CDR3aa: CASSFRGPNRNSPLHF
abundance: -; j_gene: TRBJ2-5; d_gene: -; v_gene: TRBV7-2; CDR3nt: TGTGCCAGCAGCTTAAGCTCGGTTTTGTTGGGGCTCTACCAAGAGACCCAGTACTTC; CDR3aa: CASSLSSVLLGLYQETQYF
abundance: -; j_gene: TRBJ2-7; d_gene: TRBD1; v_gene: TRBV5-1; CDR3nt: TGCGCCAGCAGCTACGGACAGGGGGTTACCTACGAGCAGTACTTC; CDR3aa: CASSYGQGVTYEQYF
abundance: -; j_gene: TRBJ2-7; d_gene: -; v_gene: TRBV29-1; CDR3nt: TGCAGCGTTGCTTACAGGGCCTACGAGCAGTACTTC; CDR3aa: CSVAYRAYEQYF
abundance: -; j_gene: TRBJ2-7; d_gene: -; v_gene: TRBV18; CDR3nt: TGTGCCAGCTCACCCCCGCACGGGGCCTACGAGCAGTACTTC; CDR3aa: CASSPPHGAYEQYF
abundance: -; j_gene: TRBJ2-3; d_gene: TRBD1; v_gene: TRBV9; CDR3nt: TGTGCCAGCAGCGTAAGGACAGGGGGCACAGATACGCAGTATTTT; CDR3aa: CASSVRTGGTDTQYF
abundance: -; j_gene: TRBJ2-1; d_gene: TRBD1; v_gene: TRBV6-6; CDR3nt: TGTGCCACCAACAGCGGACAGGTTTACAATGAGCAGTTCTTC; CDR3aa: CATNSGQVYNEQFF
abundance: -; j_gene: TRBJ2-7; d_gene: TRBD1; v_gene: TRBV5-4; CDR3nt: TGTGCCAGCAGTTCGGGACAGATACCTGTGGAGCAGTACTTC; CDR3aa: CASSSGQIPVEQYF
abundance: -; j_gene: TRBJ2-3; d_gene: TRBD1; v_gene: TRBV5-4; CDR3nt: TGTGCCAGCAGCTTGGCCCCGGCGGACAGGGCGGTAGATACGCAGTATTTT; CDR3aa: CASSLAPADRAVDTQYF
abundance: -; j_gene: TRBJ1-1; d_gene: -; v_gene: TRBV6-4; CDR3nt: TGTGCCAGCAGGAAAGGGGCGAACACTGAAGCTTTCTTT; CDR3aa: CASRKGANTEAFF
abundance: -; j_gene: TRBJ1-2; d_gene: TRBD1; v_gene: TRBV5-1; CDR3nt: TGCGCCAGCAGCTTGTCCGGGACAGGGGACCCCCTCAACTATGGCTACACCTTC; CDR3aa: CASSLSGTGDPLNYGYTF
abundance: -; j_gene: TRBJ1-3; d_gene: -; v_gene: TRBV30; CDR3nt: TGTGCCTGGAGTCCTGACTTAATCCCCAGCACCATATATTTT; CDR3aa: CAWSPDLIPSTIYF
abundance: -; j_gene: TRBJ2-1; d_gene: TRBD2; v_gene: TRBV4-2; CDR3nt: TGTGCCAGCAGCACACTAGCGGGGGGCCCGAATGAGCAGTTCTTC; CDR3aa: CASSTLAGGPNEQFF
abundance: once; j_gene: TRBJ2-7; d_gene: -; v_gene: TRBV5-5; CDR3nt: TGTGCCAGCAGCTTGGGGGGGACTGGTTTCTCCTACGAGCAGTACTTC; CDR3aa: CASSLGGTGFSYEQYF
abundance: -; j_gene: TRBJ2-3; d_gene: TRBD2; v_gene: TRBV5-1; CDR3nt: TGCGCCAGCAGCTTGGCCGGGCGGGGGGCTGTAAATACGCAGTATTTT; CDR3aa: CASSLAGRGAVNTQYF
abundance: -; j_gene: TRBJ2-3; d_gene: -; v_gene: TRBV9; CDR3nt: TGTGCCAGCAGCGTGGGGGACTTAGATACGCAGTATTTT; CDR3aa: CASSVGDLDTQYF
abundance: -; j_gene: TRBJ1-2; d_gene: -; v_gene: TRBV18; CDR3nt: TGTGCCAGCTCACCGTCGACTGTCGGGGGCTACACCTTC; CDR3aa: CASSPSTVGGYTF
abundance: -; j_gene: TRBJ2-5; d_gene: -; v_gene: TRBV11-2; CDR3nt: TGTGCCAGCAGCTCTTTCCACTTAGAGACCCAGTACTTC; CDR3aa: CASSSFHLETQYF
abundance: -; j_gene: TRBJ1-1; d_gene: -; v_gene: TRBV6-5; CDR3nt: TGTGCCAGCAGTTACTCTGTGAAAGGAGACACTGAAGCTTTCTTT; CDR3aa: CASSYSVKGDTEAFF
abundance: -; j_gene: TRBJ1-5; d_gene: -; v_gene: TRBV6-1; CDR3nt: TGTGCCAGCAGGGCAGGGTATCAGCCCCAGCATTTT; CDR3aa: CASRAGYQPQHF
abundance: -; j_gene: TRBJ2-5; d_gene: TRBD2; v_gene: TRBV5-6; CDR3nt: TGTGCCAGCAGCTTCGGTCCGACTAGCGGGGGCGAGACCCAGTACTTC; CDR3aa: CASSFGPTSGGETQYF
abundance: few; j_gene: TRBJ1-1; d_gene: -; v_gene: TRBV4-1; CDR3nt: TGCGCCAGCAGGTTCCAAGCCAGGGCAACTGAAGCTTTCTTT; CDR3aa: CASRFQARATEAFF
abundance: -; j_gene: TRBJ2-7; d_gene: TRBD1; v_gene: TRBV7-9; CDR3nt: TGTGCCAGCGGGCCGGGACAGGCCTACGAGCAGTACTTC; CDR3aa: CASGPGQAYEQYF
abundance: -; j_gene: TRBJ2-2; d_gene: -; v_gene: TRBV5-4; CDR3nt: TGTGCCAGCAGCCCACCGGACTGGGTGAACACCGGGGAGCTGTTTTTT; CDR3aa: CASSPPDWVNTGELFF
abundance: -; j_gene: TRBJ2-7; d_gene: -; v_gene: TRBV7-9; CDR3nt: TGTGCCAGCAGCTTAGCGACAGGTTTGGTGATGGACGAGCAGTACTTC; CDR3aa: CASSLATGLVMDEQYF
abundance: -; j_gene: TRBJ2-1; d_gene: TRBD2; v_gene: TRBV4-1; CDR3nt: TGCGCCAGCAGCCAAGAAGGCCAGCGGGGGAGCTCCTACAATGAGCAGTTCTTC; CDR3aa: CASSQEGQRGSSYNEQFF
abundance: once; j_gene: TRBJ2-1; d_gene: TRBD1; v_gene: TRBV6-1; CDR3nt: TGTGCCAGCAGACCGGGACAGTACAATGAGCAGTTCTTC; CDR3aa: CASRPGQYNEQFF
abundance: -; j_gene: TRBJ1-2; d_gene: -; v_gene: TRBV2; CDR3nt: TGTGCCAGCAGCCTACAGGGAACGTCTAACTATGGCTACACCTTC; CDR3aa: CASSLQGTSNYGYTF
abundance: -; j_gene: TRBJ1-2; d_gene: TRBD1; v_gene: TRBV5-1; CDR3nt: TGCGCCAGCAGGGCCGGGACAGGGGCGAGCTATGGCTACACCTTC; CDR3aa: CASRAGTGASYGYTF